The clone carrying this T cell receptor (beta chain) appeared many times. The data originate from a study of early T cells in non-severe SARS-CoV-2 infection. One entry per CDR3 protein results from TCRdb running MiXCR on the 5' RACE reads. Of around 31,000 distinct CDR3 sequences in the sample, around 6% are singletons; the top ten hold approximately 6.1%. This CDR3 region has 13 residues. The germline V gene has CDR1 SGHRS and CDR2 YFSETQ. Trimming shortened V by 5 bases and J by 0 bases, and 8 bases separated the two germline ends. Sequenced material: whole blood. This TCR derives from an adult who was a healthcare worker with PCR-confirmed SARS-CoV-2 infection or an uninfected control (not recorded which). J is TRBJ1-2 and V is TRBV5-1; D call uncertain. CDR3 region: CASRDGTNYGYTF. DNA of the CDR3: TGCGCCAGCAGAGACGGCACTAACTATGGCTACACCTTC.